A single sample is the source of the 3 T cell receptor beta chains below, sequenced in a study of T cell changes during pregnancy in multiple sclerosis. The assay was immunoSEQ multiplex PCR, and TCRdb's table has in-frame clones only and misses some. The table lists approximately 63,000 clones, about 92% of them singletons, with under 2% in the top ten. This specimen was peripheral blood, taken in the third trimester of pregnancy. Receptors originate from a female donor in good health, enrolled as a control in a pregnancy study.

This chain connects TRBV18 to TRBJ2-7; tentatively, D is TRBD1 (5 bases). This CDR3 is 14 amino acids long. V lost 4 bases, J lost 3 bases, and 13 bases lay in between. Germline CDR1 KGHSH, CDR2 LQKENI. The CDR3 DNA follows: TGTGCCAGCTCACAGTCACTGCAGGGCTACGAGCAGTACTTC. Translating gives CASSQSLQGYEQYF.

The chain recombines TRBV7-9 with TRBJ1-1; a weak D match, TRBD1 (5 bases). Trimming shortened V by 2 bases and J by 2 bases, and 15 bases separated the two germline ends. The germline CDR1 and CDR2 sequences are SEHNR and FQNEAQ (reference sequence). The CDR3 consists of 16 residues. The DNA for the CDR3 is TGTGCCAGCAGCTTAACCTACGCAGGGTTAAACACTGAAGCTTTCTTT. It codes for CASSLTYAGLNTEAFF.

The rearrangement joins TRBV9 to TRBJ1-2; D call uncertain. With 1 base removed from V and 7 bases from J, the gap between germline ends came to 20 bases. CDR3 length equals 16 residues. From germline, CDR1 is SGDLS and CDR2 YYNGEE. CDR3 region: CASSVSGEASYRGYTF. For the CDR3, the DNA is TGTGCCAGCAGCGTAAGCGGAGAGGCGAGCTATCGTGGCTACACCTTC. Complete variable domain (other parts from reference TRBV9 and TRBJ1-2): DSGVTQTPKHLITATGQRVTLRCSPRSGDLSVYWYQQSLDQGLQFLIQYYNGEERAKGNILERFSAQQFPDLHSELNLSSLELGDSALYFCASSVSGEASYRGYTFGSGTRLTVV.